This record concerns one TCR beta chain sequence. Antigen unknown. Negatively enriched CD4+ T cells were divided by CD45RA into naive and memory. V gave up 4 bases and J gave up 0 bases; unmatched junction bases: 6. Per the germline V gene, CDR1 is SGHNT and CDR2 is YYREEE (reference sequence). The CDR3 is 18 amino acids. The protocol was immunoSEQ multiplex PCR, while the TCRdb copy is restricted to in-frame clones and leaves out a portion. The sample carries 2 million or so clones, roughly 94% recorded once. The entry originates in a study of shared clonotypes between healthy human individuals. Whole-study findings and limits: Donors were few, which limited the genetic and exposure-history diversity represented.

Specimen: naive CD4+ T cells sorted from blood. This sample's subset: CD45RA+ positively selected. V usage is TRBV5-4 and J usage is TRBJ2-3, with 15 bases identical to TRBD2. The TCR comes from a young man in good health. The chain's CDR3 is CASSPGTSGGRSTDTQYF. The CDR3 DNA is TGTGCCAGCAGCCCCGGGACTAGCGGGGGGCGGAGCACAGATACGCAGTATTTT.